Listed below are T cell receptor beta chains from one sample, sequenced in a study of Graves' ophthalmopathy and Graves' hyperthyroidism. TCRdb redid the calling of the multiplex PCR reads with MiXCR, one entry per CDR3 protein. Of 650,000 to 800,000 distinct CDR3 sequences in the sample, about two fifths are singletons; the top ten hold roughly 3.5%. Sequenced material: peripheral blood. All receptors come from an adult man with Graves' ophthalmopathy. The CDR3 runs from the conserved cysteine through the conserved F or W. A D gene is named only where the DNA matches it firmly. The size of a clone is reported for some rows only, either as once, few or many, or as a class for expanded clones.

many | TRBJ1-1 | TRBV4-1 | - | CASSQARGGNTEAFF | TGCGCCAGCAGCCAAGCAAGGGGCGGAAACACTGAAGCTTTCTTT
- | TRBJ1-4 | TRBV29-1 | - | CSALGAGREKLFF | TGCAGCGCTCTAGGGGCAGGGAGAGAAAAACTGTTTTTT
many | TRBJ1-2 | TRBV19 | - | CASSGAAANYGYTF | TGTGCCAGCTCAGGGGCGGCTGCTAACTATGGCTACACCTTC
- | TRBJ1-2 | TRBV24-1 | TRBD1 | CATSDPTDRGNGYTF | TGTGCCACCAGTGATCCTACTGACAGGGGAAATGGCTACACCTTC
- | TRBJ2-6 | TRBV24-1 | - | CATSDSDGTEAF | TGTGCCACCAGTGATTCCGACGGGACTGAAGCTTTC
- | TRBJ1-2 | TRBV2 | TRBD1 | CASPIRQGDGSYTF | TGTGCCAGTCCTATCAGACAGGGAGATGGTAGCTACACCTTC
many | TRBJ1-2 | TRBV7-2 | - | CASTLGGKANYGYTF | TGTGCCAGCACCCTTGGGGGAAAAGCTAACTATGGCTACACCTTC
- | TRBJ2-7 | TRBV11-1 | - | CASSPGVGLTSYEQYF | TGTGCCAGCAGTCCCGGGGTCGGATTAACATCCTACGAGCAGTACTTC
- | TRBJ2-5 | TRBV11-2 | - | CASSRFGLQETQYF | TGCGCCAGCAGCCGCTTCGGACTTCAAGAGACCCAGTACTTC
many | TRBJ2-6 | TRBV10-3 | - | CAISYRSGANVLTF | TGTGCCATCAGCTACAGGTCTGGGGCCAACGTCCTGACTTTC
- | TRBJ2-6 | TRBV11-1 | - | CASSFGGEGLSGANVLTF | TGTGCCAGCAGCTTCGGGGGAGAAGGGCTCTCTGGGGCCAACGTCCTGACTTTC
few | TRBJ1-1 | TRBV10-3 | - | CASSYDRDGTEAFF | TGTGCCAGCAGTTATGATCGGGACGGTACTGAAGCTTTCTTT
- | TRBJ1-2 | TRBV7-9 | - | CASSSLGETSYGYTF | TGTGCCAGCAGCAGCTTAGGTGAAACCTCCTATGGCTACACCTTC
once | TRBJ2-5 | TRBV11-1 | - | CASSLAERQETQYF | TGTGCCAGCAGCTTAGCGGAGCGCCAAGAGACCCAGTACTTC
many | TRBJ1-2 | TRBV2 | - | CASRYRESYGYTF | TGTGCCAGCAGGTACCGGGAGTCCTATGGCTACACCTTC
- | TRBJ2-3 | TRBV25-1 | TRBD2 | CASSVGSGRVADTQYF | TGTGCCAGCAGTGTTGGTAGCGGGAGAGTCGCAGATACGCAGTATTTT
once | TRBJ2-5 | TRBV7-2 | - | CASSLGMGAETQYF | TGTGCCAGCAGCTTAGGGATGGGCGCGGAGACCCAGTACTTC
- | TRBJ1-1 | TRBV30 | - | CAWSIMRGTEAFF | TGTGCCTGGAGTATAATGAGGGGTACTGAAGCTTTCTTT
- | TRBJ1-1 | TRBV20-1 | TRBD1 | CSTPGQGSEAFF | TGCAGTACTCCGGGACAGGGGTCTGAAGCTTTCTTT
- | TRBJ2-7 | TRBV6-1 | - | CASSFPGQGPYEQYF | TGTGCCAGCAGTTTTCCGGGGCAGGGTCCCTACGAGCAGTACTTC
once | TRBJ2-5 | TRBV6-6 | - | CASSYSWQTGETQYF | TGTGCCAGCAGTTACTCTTGGCAGACGGGAGAGACCCAGTACTTC
many | TRBJ1-2 | TRBV9 | - | CASTGNYGYTF | TGTGCCAGCACTGGAAACTATGGCTACACCTTC
- | TRBJ2-5 | TRBV20-1 | - | CRSGVKETQYF | TGCAGAAGCGGAGTAAAAGAGACCCAGTACTTC
- | TRBJ2-2 | TRBV7-2 | - | CASRSPGRDGELFF | TGTGCCAGCAGGTCCCCGGGGCGCGACGGGGAGCTGTTTTTT
- | TRBJ1-6 | TRBV20-1 | TRBD1 | CSASKLGTANSPLHF | TGCAGTGCCAGTAAGCTAGGGACAGCTAATTCACCCCTCCACTTT
- | TRBJ2-5 | TRBV7-9 | - | CASSLVPQIGPETQYF | TGTGCCAGCAGCTTAGTACCCCAGATAGGACCGGAGACCCAGTACTTC
once | TRBJ1-2 | TRBV25-1 | - | CDSVHGYTF | TGTGACAGCGTTCATGGCTACACCTTC
many | TRBJ1-6 | TRBV2 | TRBD1 | CATTGTGDSPLHF | TGTGCCACGACGGGGACAGGCGATTCACCCCTCCACTTT
- | TRBJ2-7 | TRBV20-1 | TRBD2 | CSAPVTSGGFYEQYF | TGCAGTGCACCGGTGACTAGCGGGGGGTTCTACGAGCAGTACTTC
- | TRBJ1-5 | TRBV15 | - | CAAPSGSNQPQHF | TGTGCCGCGCCGTCAGGGTCGAATCAGCCCCAGCATTTT
once | TRBJ1-1 | TRBV10-3 | - | CASISRNTEACF | TGTGCCAGCATATCCAGGAACACTGAAGCTTGCTTT
- | TRBJ1-2 | TRBV9 | TRBD1 | CASSQGEDRGNYGYTF | TGTGCCAGCAGCCAAGGGGAGGACAGGGGTAACTATGGCTACACCTTC
few | TRBJ2-3 | TRBV29-1 | - | CSIPGTPSTDTQYF | TGCAGCATCCCCGGGACCCCTAGCACAGATACGCAGTATTTT
few | TRBJ1-1 | TRBV7-9 | - | CASSSFGTPDTEAFF | TGTGCCAGCAGCTCATTCGGGACCCCTGACACTGAAGCTTTCTTT
- | TRBJ1-4 | TRBV6-1 | - | CATSYRYDNEKLFF | TGTGCCACCAGTTACCGATACGACAATGAAAAACTGTTTTTT
- | TRBJ1-4 | TRBV29-1 | - | CSASLGAATNEKLFF | TGCAGCGCATCGTTGGGGGCAGCAACTAATGAAAAACTGTTTTTT
- | TRBJ2-7 | TRBV25-1 | TRBD1 | CASSGGQGTSNEQYF | TGTGCCAGCAGTGGAGGACAGGGGACCTCTAACGAGCAGTACTTC
once | TRBJ1-6 | TRBV5-1 | TRBD1 | CASSQSGQGGFSPLHF | TGCGCCAGCAGCCAATCAGGACAGGGGGGCTTTTCACCCCTCCACTTT
many | TRBJ1-2 | TRBV2 | - | CASSDAGAAYGYTF | TGTGCCAGCAGTGACGCGGGGGCAGCTTATGGCTACACCTTC
many | TRBJ2-2 | TRBV29-1 | - | CSANRDTGELFF | TGCAGCGCGAACAGGGACACCGGGGAGCTGTTTTTT
many | TRBJ2-7 | TRBV6-1 | - | CASSARLAYEQYF | TGTGCCAGCAGTGCTCGACTTGCCTACGAGCAGTACTTC
- | TRBJ1-4 | TRBV2 | - | CASRAGATNEKLFF | TGTGCCAGCAGAGCCGGGGCAACTAATGAAAAACTGTTTTTT
- | TRBJ2-2 | TRBV25-1 | - | CASSPLTRAGQANTGELFF | TGTGCCAGCAGCCCGCTTACGAGGGCCGGGCAAGCGAACACCGGGGAGCTGTTTTTT
few | TRBJ1-1 | TRBV19 | TRBD1 | CASSIVAGGTEAFF | TGTGCCAGTAGTATAGTAGCAGGGGGCACTGAAGCTTTCTTT
- | TRBJ2-2 | TRBV5-1 | - | CASSFGRVTTGELFF | TGCGCCAGCAGCTTCGGACGAGTCACCACCGGGGAGCTGTTTTTT
many | TRBJ1-2 | TRBV20-1 | - | CSARWAYGYTF | TGCAGTGCTAGGTGGGCGTATGGCTACACCTTC
many | TRBJ2-5 | TRBV4-1 | - | CASSQVGQGTSETQYF | TGCGCCAGCAGCCAAGTGGGGCAGGGGACGTCAGAGACCCAGTACTTC
many | TRBJ2-5 | TRBV5-1 | - | CASSWEVGETQYF | TGCGCCAGCAGCTGGGAAGTCGGGGAGACCCAGTACTTC
- | TRBJ2-7 | TRBV9 | TRBD1 | CASSEGASRAIYEQYF | TGTGCCAGCAGCGAGGGGGCCTCGCGGGCTATCTACGAGCAGTACTTC
- | TRBJ2-7 | TRBV12-3/TRBV12-4 | TRBD1 | CASSLWQGARFLGGEQYF | TGTGCCAGCAGTTTGTGGCAGGGGGCAAGGTTTCTTGGGGGGGAGCAGTACTTC
few | TRBJ1-6 | TRBV27 | - | CASSLTQNSPLHF | TGTGCCAGCAGTTTGACCCAGAATTCACCCCTCCACTTT
- | TRBJ2-3 | TRBV25-1 | TRBD2 | CASPLAGDTDTQYF | TGTGCCAGCCCATTAGCGGGAGACACAGATACGCAGTATTTT
few | TRBJ2-7 | TRBV3-1 | - | CASSQAITYEQYF | TGTGCCAGCAGCCAAGCGATAACCTACGAGCAGTACTTC
many | TRBJ1-5 | TRBV2 | - | CASSERMVGNQPQHF | TGTGCCAGCAGTGAGAGGATGGTGGGGAACCAGCCCCAGCATTTT